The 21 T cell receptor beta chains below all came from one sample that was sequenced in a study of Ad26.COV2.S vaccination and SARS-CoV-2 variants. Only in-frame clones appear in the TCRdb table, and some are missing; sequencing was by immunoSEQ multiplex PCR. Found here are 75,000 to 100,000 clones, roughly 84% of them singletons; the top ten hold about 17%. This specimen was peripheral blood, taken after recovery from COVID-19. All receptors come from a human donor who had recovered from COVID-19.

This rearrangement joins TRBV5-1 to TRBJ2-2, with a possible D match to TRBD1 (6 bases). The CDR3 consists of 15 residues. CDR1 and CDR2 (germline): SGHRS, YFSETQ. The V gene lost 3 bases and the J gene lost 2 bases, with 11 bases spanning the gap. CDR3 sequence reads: CASSSDRFNTGELFF. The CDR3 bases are TGCGCCAGCAGCTCAGACAGGTTTAACACCGGGGAGCTGTTTTTT.

Here the CDR3 reads CSVVGVVNTEAFF. CDR3 coding DNA: TGCAGCGTTGTTGGGGTCGTGAACACTGAAGCTTTCTTT. The chain links TRBV29-1 to TRBJ1-1; D call uncertain. The length of the CDR3 is 13 residues. V dropped 4 bases and J dropped 0 bases, with 9 bases sitting between them. Germline V gene lookup returns CDR1 SQVTM and CDR2 ANQGSEA. Full variable domain (missing parts from reference TRBV29-1 and TRBJ1-1): SAVISQKPSRDICQRGTSLTIQCQVDSQVTMMFWYRQQPGQSLTLIATANQGSEATYESGFVIDKFPISRPNLTFSTLTVSNMSPEDSSIYLCSVVGVVNTEAFFGQGTRLTVV.

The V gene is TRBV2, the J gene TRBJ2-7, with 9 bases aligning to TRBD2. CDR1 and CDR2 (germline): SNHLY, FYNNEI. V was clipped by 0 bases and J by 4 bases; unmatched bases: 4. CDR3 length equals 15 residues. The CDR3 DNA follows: TGTGCCAGCAGTGAAGCGGCTAGCGGGATTTACGAGCAGTACTTC. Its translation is CASSEAASGIYEQYF.

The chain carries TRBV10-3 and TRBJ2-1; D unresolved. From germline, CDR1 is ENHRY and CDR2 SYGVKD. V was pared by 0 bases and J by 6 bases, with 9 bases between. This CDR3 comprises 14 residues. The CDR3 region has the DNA TGTGCCATCAGTGAGTCCGTACTCTCCAATGAGCAGTTCTTC. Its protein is CAISESVLSNEQFF.

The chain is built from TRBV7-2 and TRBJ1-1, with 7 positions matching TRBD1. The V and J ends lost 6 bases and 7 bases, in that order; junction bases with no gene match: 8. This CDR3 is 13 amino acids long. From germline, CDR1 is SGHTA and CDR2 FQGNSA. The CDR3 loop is CASRLDRVSEAFF. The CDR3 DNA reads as TGTGCCAGCAGACTAGACAGGGTTAGTGAAGCTTTCTTT. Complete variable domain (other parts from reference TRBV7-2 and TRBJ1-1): GAGVSQSPSNKVTEKGKDVELRCDPISGHTALYWYRQSLGQGLEFLIYFQGNSAPDKSGLPSDRFSAERTGGSVSTLTIQRTQQEDSAVYLCASRLDRVSEAFFGQGTRLTVV.

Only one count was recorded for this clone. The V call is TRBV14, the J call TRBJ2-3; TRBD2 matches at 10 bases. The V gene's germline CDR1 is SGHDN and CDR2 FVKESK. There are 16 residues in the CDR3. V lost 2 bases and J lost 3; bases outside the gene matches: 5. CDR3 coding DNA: TGTGCCAGCAGCCAACTAGCGGGAGTTGGAACAGATACGCAGTATTTT. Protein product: CASSQLAGVGTDTQYF.

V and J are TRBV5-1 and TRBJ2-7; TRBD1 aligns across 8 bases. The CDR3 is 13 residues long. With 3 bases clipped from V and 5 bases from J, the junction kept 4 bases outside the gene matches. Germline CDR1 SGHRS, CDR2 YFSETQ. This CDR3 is CASSSGQGNEQYF. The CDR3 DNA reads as TGCGCCAGCAGCTCCGGACAGGGCAACGAGCAGTACTTC.

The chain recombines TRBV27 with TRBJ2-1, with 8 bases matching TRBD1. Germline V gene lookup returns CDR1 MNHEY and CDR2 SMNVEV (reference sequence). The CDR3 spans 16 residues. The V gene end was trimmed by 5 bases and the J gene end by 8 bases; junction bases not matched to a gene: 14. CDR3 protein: CASSVLRTGLIDEQFF. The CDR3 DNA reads TGTGCCAGCAGTGTCCTGAGGACAGGGCTTATCGATGAGCAGTTCTTC.

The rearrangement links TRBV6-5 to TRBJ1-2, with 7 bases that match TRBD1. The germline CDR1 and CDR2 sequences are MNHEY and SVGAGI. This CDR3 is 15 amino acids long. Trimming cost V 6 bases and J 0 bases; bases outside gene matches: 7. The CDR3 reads CASSRPGTANYGYTF. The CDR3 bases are TGTGCCAGCAGCCGTCCCGGGACAGCTAACTATGGCTACACCTTC.

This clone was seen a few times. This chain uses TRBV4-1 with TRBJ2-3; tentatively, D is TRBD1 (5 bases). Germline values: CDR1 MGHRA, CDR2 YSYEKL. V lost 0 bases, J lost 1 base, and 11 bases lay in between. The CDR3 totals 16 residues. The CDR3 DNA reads TGCGCCAGCAGCCAAGAGAAGTGGGGCGGCACAGATACGCAGTATTTT. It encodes CASSQEKWGGTDTQYF.

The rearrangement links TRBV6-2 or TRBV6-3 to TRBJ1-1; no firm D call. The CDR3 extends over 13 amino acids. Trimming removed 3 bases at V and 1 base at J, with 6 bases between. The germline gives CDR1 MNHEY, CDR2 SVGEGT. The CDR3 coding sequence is TGTGCCAGCAGTTATACGGGGAACACTGAAGCTTTCTTT. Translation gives CASSYTGNTEAFF.

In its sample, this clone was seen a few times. The CDR3 DNA reads TGTGCCAGCAGCGTAGAGGGACAGGGAACCGAGCAGTACTTC. Translation: CASSVEGQGTEQYF. The rearrangement uses TRBV9 and TRBJ2-7; 9 bases map to TRBD1. This CDR3 region has 14 residues. CDR1 is SGDLS, CDR2 YYNGEE, per germline. With 0 bases clipped from V and 6 bases from J, the junction kept 4 bases outside the gene matches.

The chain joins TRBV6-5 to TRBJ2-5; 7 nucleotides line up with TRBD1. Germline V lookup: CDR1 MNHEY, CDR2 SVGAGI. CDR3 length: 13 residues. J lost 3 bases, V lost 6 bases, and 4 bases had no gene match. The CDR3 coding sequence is TGTGCCAGCAGCCGGGACAGAAAAGAGACCCAGTACTTC. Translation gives CASSRDRKETQYF.

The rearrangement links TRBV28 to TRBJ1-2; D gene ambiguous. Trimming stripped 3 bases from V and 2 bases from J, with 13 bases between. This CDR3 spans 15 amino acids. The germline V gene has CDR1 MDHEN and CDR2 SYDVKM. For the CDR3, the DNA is TGTGCCAGCAGTTTTTTCTTGACGGGGAACTATGGCTACACCTTC. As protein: CASSFFLTGNYGYTF.

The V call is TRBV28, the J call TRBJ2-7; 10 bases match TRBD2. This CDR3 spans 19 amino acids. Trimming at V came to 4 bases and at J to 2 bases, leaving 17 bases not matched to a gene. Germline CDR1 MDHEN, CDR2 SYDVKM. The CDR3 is CASSSYGGTSAFPPYEQYF. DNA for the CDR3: TGTGCCAGCAGTTCGTATGGGGGGACTAGCGCCTTCCCACCCTACGAGCAGTACTTC.

CDR3 DNA: TGTGCCAGCAGCGCTTCAGGGGGGGGAATCGGCTATGGCTACACCTTC. This codes for CASSASGGGIGYGYTF. V and J are TRBV7-7 and TRBJ1-2; TRBD1 matches 7 bases. This CDR3 comprises 16 residues. The germline V gene encodes CDR1 SSHAT and CDR2 FNYEAQ (reference sequence). V was pared by 5 bases and J by 4 bases, with 13 bases of the junction left unmatched.

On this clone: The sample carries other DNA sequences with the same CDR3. Here the CDR3 reads CASSPGQGPGNTIYF. In nucleotides, the CDR3 is TGTGCCAGCAGCCCGGGACAGGGGCCGGGAAACACCATATATTTT. The rearrangement links TRBV11-3 to TRBJ1-3; 10 positions agree with TRBD1. V was clipped by 5 bases and J by 4 bases; unmatched bases: 5. This CDR3 is built from 15 residues. Germline CDR1 SGHNT, CDR2 YENEEA.

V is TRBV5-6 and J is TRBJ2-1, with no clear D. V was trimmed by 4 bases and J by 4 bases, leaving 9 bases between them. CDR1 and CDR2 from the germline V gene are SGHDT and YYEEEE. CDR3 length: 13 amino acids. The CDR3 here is CASSPLSYNEQFF. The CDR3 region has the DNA TGTGCCAGCAGCCCCCTGTCATACAATGAGCAGTTCTTC.

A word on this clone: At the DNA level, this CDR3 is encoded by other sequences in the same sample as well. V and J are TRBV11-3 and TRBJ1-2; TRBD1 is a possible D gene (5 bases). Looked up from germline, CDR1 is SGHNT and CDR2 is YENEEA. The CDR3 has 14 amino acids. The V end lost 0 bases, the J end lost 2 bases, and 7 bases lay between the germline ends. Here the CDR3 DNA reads TGTGCCAGCAGCTTAGATCAGGGAAACTATGGCTACACCTTC. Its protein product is CASSLDQGNYGYTF.

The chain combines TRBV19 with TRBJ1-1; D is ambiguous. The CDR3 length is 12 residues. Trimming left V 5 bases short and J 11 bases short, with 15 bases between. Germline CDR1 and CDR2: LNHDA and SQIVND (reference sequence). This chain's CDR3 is CASSWKGAKAFF. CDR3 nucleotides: TGTGCCAGTAGTTGGAAAGGCGCGAAGGCTTTCTTT. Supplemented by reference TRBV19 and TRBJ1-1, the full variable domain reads DGGITQSPKYLFRKEGQNVTLSCEQNLNHDAMYWYRQDPGQGLRLIYYSQIVNDFQKGDIAEGYSVSREKKESFPLTVTSAQKNPTAFYLCASSWKGAKAFFGQGTRLTVV.

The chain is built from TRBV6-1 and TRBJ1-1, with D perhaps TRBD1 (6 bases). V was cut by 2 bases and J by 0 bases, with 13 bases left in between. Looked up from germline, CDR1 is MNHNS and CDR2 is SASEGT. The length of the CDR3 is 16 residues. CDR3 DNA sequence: TGTGCCAGCAGTGAAAGGGTGGGGGCCATGAACACTGAAGCTTTCTTT. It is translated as CASSERVGAMNTEAFF.